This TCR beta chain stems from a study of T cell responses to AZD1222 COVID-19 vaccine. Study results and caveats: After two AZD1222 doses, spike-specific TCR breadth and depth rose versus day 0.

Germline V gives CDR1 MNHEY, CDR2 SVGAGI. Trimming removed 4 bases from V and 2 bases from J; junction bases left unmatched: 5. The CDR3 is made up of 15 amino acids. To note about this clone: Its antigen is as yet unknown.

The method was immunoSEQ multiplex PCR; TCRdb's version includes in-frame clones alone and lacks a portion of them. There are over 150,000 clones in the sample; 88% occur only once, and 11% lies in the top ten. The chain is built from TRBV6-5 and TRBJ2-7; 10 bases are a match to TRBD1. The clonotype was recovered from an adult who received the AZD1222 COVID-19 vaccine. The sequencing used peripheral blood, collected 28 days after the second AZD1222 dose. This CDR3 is CASSFRDRGPYEQYF. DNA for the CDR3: TGTGCCAGCAGTTTCAGGGACAGGGGACCCTACGAGCAGTACTTC.